The 26 T cell receptor beta chains below all came from one sample that was sequenced in a study of blood T cell repertoires in COVID-19 (dated by TCRdb to about 2020). The method was the immunoSEQ multiplex PCR assay. Entries here come from immuneACCESS through TCRdb and include only in-frame sequences with V and J called. Some clones fail to appear in such tables; in the studies checked, an unresolved V gene covers under half of the shortfall, and the cause of the remainder is unknown. This sample lists approximately 92,000 clones; 84% were detected once. 1.5% to 2.5% of the sample lies in the top ten. Sequencing was performed on peripheral blood. The receptor set was obtained from a man aged 65 to 85 with active or convalescent COVID-19.

The chain links TRBV10-1 to TRBJ2-7; 7 nucleotides align to TRBD1. The CDR3 totals 15 residues. V lost 7 bases and J lost 0; bases outside the gene matches: 9. CDR1 is WNHNN, CDR2 SYGVQD, per germline (reference sequence). Here the CDR3 reads CASTARDSHSYEQYF. DNA for the CDR3: TGCGCCAGCACGGCCCGGGACAGCCACTCCTACGAGCAGTACTTC.

The J gene is TRBJ2-1, the V gene TRBV19, with D hard to call. Trimming took 0 bases from V and 4 from J, leaving 7 bases between them. This CDR3 has 14 residues. CDR1 is LNHDA and CDR2 is SQIVND in the germline V gene (reference sequence). CDR3 in amino acids: CASSIDPRYNEQFF. For the CDR3, the DNA is TGTGCCAGTAGTATAGATCCCCGGTACAATGAGCAGTTCTTC.

V usage is TRBV4-3 and J usage is TRBJ1-1; 8 positions agree with TRBD1. CDR1 LGHNA and CDR2 YSLEER come from the germline V gene. The junction had 5 bases not matched to a gene; V was cut back by 3 bases and J by 5 bases. The length of the CDR3 is 14 residues. CDR3 nucleotides: TGCGCCAGCAGCCAGCAGGGGGCGGCTACTGAAGCTTTCTTT. This codes for CASSQQGAATEAFF.

The table lists this clone with a few counts. The CDR3 DNA is TGTGCCAGCAGCCAAGCCGGGACAGGGCGTCAGCCCCAGCATTTT. Translating it yields CASSQAGTGRQPQHF. The chain couples TRBV3-1 (or the pseudogene TRBV3-2) to TRBJ1-5, with 9 bases lining up with TRBD1. The CDR3 totals 15 residues. Germline CDR1 LGHDT, CDR2 YNNKEL (reference sequence). Trimming took 1 base from V and 6 from J; bases not matched to a gene: 4.

The table lists this clone with a few counts. The V gene is TRBV6-1, the J gene TRBJ1-6, with D maybe TRBD1 (6 bases). Deletions cut 4 bases from V and 7 bases from J, with 17 bases between. CDR1 is MNHNS and CDR2 is SASEGT in the germline V gene. The CDR3 extends over 16 amino acids. The CDR3 sequence: CASSVVPGEGNSPLHF. CDR3 DNA: TGTGCCAGCAGTGTAGTACCAGGGGAAGGAAATTCACCCCTCCACTTT.

The rearrangement links TRBV6-6 to TRBJ2-1; weak D call: TRBD2 (7 bases). Trimming took off 0 bases at V and 4 bases at J, with 13 bases between the two ends. The germline V gene has CDR1 MNHNY and CDR2 SVGAGI (reference sequence). This CDR3 contains 16 residues. This CDR3 is CASSYSIRGAYNEQFF. CDR3 in DNA: TGTGCCAGCAGTTACTCGATCCGGGGGGCTTACAATGAGCAGTTCTTC.

This clone was seen a handful of times. This chain uses TRBV5-1 with TRBJ1-2; D is perhaps TRBD1 (5 bases). The V and J ends lost 3 bases and 3 bases respectively, with 12 bases between them. The CDR3 is 14 residues long. The germline CDR1 and CDR2 sequences are SGHRS and YFSETQ. The CDR3 is CASSWGEGYYGYTF. In DNA, the CDR3 is TGCGCCAGCAGCTGGGGGGAGGGCTACTATGGCTACACCTTC.

The chain links TRBV6-5 to TRBJ1-3, with TRBD1 identical over 7 bases. V lost 8 bases to trimming and J lost 0 bases; unmatched junction nucleotides: 7. Germline CDR1 reads MNHEY; CDR2 reads SVGAGI. The CDR3 has 15 amino acids. The CDR3 loop is CASGDRMSSGNTIYF. The CDR3 nucleotides are TGTGCCAGCGGGGACAGAATGAGCTCTGGAAACACCATATATTTT.

J is TRBJ2-2 and V is TRBV20-1, with 8 nucleotides matching TRBD2. Germline CDR1 is DFQATT and CDR2 is SNEGSKA (reference sequence). This CDR3 has 14 amino acids. Unmatched junction bases numbered 5, after V lost 3 bases and J lost 5 bases. The CDR3 protein is CSASGSGSTGELFF. For the CDR3, the DNA is TGCAGTGCTAGTGGAAGCGGGAGTACCGGGGAGCTGTTTTTT.

The rearrangement links TRBV28 to TRBJ2-7, with a weak D call TRBD1 (6 bases). This CDR3 contains 15 residues. V was trimmed by 7 bases and J by 4 bases, leaving 20 bases between them. The V gene's germline CDR1 is MDHEN and CDR2 SYDVKM. Written as DNA, the CDR3 is TGTGCCAGCACCTCCGGGACACCCCGTGGGTACGAGCAGTACTTC. Amino acid sequence: CASTSGTPRGYEQYF.

The chain uses TRBV12-3 or TRBV12-4 and TRBJ2-1; D is possibly TRBD2 (5 bases). Trimming cost V 6 bases and J 15 bases, with 18 bases left between them. The CDR3 consists of 12 residues. DNA for the CDR3: TGTGCCAGCAGCCCTAATGGCGGGTGGGGGTTCTTC. Translation gives CASSPNGGWGFF.

The chain links TRBV3-1 (or the pseudogene TRBV3-2) to TRBJ2-4; D perhaps matches TRBD2 (6 bases). CDR1 and CDR2 from the germline V gene are LGHDT and YNNKEL (reference sequence). The CDR3 is 19 amino acids. V was clipped by 0 bases and J by 0 bases, with 18 bases between them. As DNA, the CDR3 is TGTGCCAGCAGCCAAGATTACGCCGGGAGTGATCGAGCCAAAAACATTCAGTACTTC. Translation: CASSQDYAGSDRAKNIQYF.

The CDR3 loop is CASSPPGLTSGEQYF. In DNA form, the CDR3 reads TGTGCCAGCAGCCCCCCGGGACTTACCAGCGGGGAGCAGTACTTC. The chain uses TRBV7-2 and TRBJ2-7; TRBD2 is a possible D gene (6 bases). The length of the CDR3 is 15 residues. Trimming left V 5 bases short and J 7 bases short, with 21 bases between. Germline assignment: CDR1 SGHTA and CDR2 FQGNSA.

The count of this clone is one. This sequence joins TRBV28 and TRBJ2-3; 7 bases are shared with TRBD1. Germline trimming cut 10 bases from V and 0 bases from J; bases unmatched to any gene: 4. The CDR3 is made up of 13 amino acids. Per the germline V gene, CDR1 is MDHEN and CDR2 is SYDVKM. CDR3 nucleotide sequence: TGTGCCACCGTGGACAGGAGCACAGATACGCAGTATTTT. Amino acid sequence: CATVDRSTDTQYF.

The gene calls are TRBV18 and TRBJ2-3; 10 bases map to TRBD2. The junction had 5 bases not matched to a gene; V was cut back by 5 bases and J by 3 bases. In germline, CDR1 is KGHSH, CDR2 LQKENI. The CDR3 totals 15 residues. As DNA, the CDR3 is TGTGCCAGCTCATTGAGCGGGGGGGCGACAGATACGCAGTATTTT. Translated: CASSLSGGATDTQYF.

The chain is built from TRBV6-6 and TRBJ1-3, with D perhaps matching TRBD1 (6 bases). CDR3 length: 15 residues. Germline V gene data show CDR1 as MNHNY and CDR2 as SVGAGI (reference sequence). The germline V and J ends were trimmed by 2 bases and 4 bases, with 12 bases remaining between them. This CDR3 reads CASSYPPGQGNTIYF. For the CDR3, the DNA is TGTGCCAGCAGTTACCCTCCGGGACAAGGAAACACCATATATTTT.

The sample holds one count of this clone. The V gene is TRBV6-5, the J gene TRBJ2-3; TRBD1 is a possible D gene (6 bases). From germline, CDR1 is MNHEY and CDR2 SVGAGI. V was cut by 4 bases and J by 2 bases, with 13 bases left in between. The CDR3 is made up of 15 amino acids. This CDR3 reads CASSSRQESTDTQYF. CDR3 coding DNA: TGTGCCAGCAGTTCTAGACAGGAATCCACAGATACGCAGTATTTT.

CDR3 nucleotide sequence: TGTGCCAGCAGCTTATTATGGGATCAGGGAGAAAAACTGTTTTTT. Its protein product is CASSLLWDQGEKLFF. V gene TRBV7-2 combines with J gene TRBJ1-4; a possible D gene is TRBD1 (5 bases). V lost 2 bases and J lost 8, with 15 bases in between. This CDR3 has 15 residues. Germline CDR1 is SGHTA and CDR2 is FQGNSA.

The chain is built from TRBV9 and TRBJ1-2; TRBD1 is a possible D gene (5 bases). Deletions cut 6 bases from V and 7 bases from J, with 19 bases between. Germline V gives CDR1 SGDLS, CDR2 YYNGEE. The CDR3 has 14 amino acids. CDR3 amino acids: CASTSDQGARGYTF. CDR3 nucleotides: TGTGCCAGCACCTCGGACCAGGGTGCTCGTGGCTACACCTTC. Based on the CDR3 plus reference TRBV9 and TRBJ1-2, the full variable domain is DSGVTQTPKHLITATGQRVTLRCSPRSGDLSVYWYQQSLDQGLQFLIQYYNGEERAKGNILERFSAQQFPDLHSELNLSSLELGDSALYFCASTSDQGARGYTFGSGTRLTVV.

The gene calls are TRBV18 and TRBJ2-6; a weak D match, TRBD2 (6 bases). The V gene's germline CDR1 is KGHSH and CDR2 LQKENI. V lost 3 bases, J lost 2 bases, and 14 bases lay in between. This CDR3 is built from 17 residues. The CDR3 spells CASSPRGESAGANVLTF. In nucleotides, the CDR3 is TGTGCCAGCTCACCCCGCGGGGAGTCTGCTGGGGCCAACGTCCTGACTTTC.

The gene calls are TRBV11-1 and TRBJ2-7; no reliable D call. V lost 2 bases to trimming and J lost 5 bases, with 10 bases between them. The CDR3 sequence is 13 residues long. Germline-derived CDR1 and CDR2 are SGHAT and FQDESV (reference sequence). In DNA, the CDR3 is TGTGCCAGCAGCTTACAGCGTAAGGACGAGCAGTACTTC. As protein: CASSLQRKDEQYF.

Only one count was recorded for this clone. The V and J genes are TRBV28 and TRBJ2-7; 7 bases agree with TRBD2. The CDR3 runs to 16 residues. The germline CDR1 and CDR2 sequences are MDHEN and SYDVKM. The trim removed 6 bases at V and 1 base at J, leaving 12 bases unmatched. The CDR3 reads CASSPPGGALSYEQYF. Written as DNA, the CDR3 is TGTGCCAGCAGCCCCCCGGGAGGAGCGTTATCCTACGAGCAGTACTTC.

The chain couples TRBV2 to TRBJ2-7; TRBD1 matches 7 bases. Per the germline V gene, CDR1 is SNHLY and CDR2 is FYNNEI. V was pared by 9 bases and J by 6 bases, with 8 bases of the junction left unmatched. The CDR3 extends over 12 amino acids. Here the CDR3 DNA reads TGTGCCAGTAGGACAGGCGCGGGCGAGCAGTACTTC. Protein product: CASRTGAGEQYF.

The rearrangement links TRBV25-1 to TRBJ1-1, with D maybe TRBD1 (6 bases). The ends were cut back, 6 bases at V and 5 bases at J, with 13 bases in the middle. The CDR3 has 13 residues. The V gene's germline CDR1 is MGHDK and CDR2 SYGVNS. The CDR3: CASSRGGRTEAFF. As DNA, the CDR3 is TGTGCCAGCAGCAGGGGCGGACGGACTGAAGCTTTCTTT.

The chain has TRBV5-1 and TRBJ2-5; TRBD1 agrees at 8 bases. The V gene end was trimmed by 4 bases and the J gene end by 2 bases; junction bases not matched to a gene: 7. CDR3 size: 15 residues. Germline CDR1 reads SGHRS; CDR2 reads YFSETQ. The DNA of the CDR3 is TGCGCCAGCAGCCCACTCGGACAGGGTCAAGAGACCCAGTACTTC. Translation: CASSPLGQGQETQYF.

This clone occurred once. The chain recombines TRBV7-9 with TRBJ1-6; D is ambiguous. The germline V gene encodes CDR1 SEHNR and CDR2 FQNEAQ (reference sequence). The ends were cut back, 1 base at V and 10 bases at J, with 14 bases in the middle. The CDR3 spans 15 residues. CDR3 DNA sequence: TGTGCCAGCAGCTTAGGGGTACGAACGGGGTCACCCCTCCACTTT. It specifies CASSLGVRTGSPLHF.